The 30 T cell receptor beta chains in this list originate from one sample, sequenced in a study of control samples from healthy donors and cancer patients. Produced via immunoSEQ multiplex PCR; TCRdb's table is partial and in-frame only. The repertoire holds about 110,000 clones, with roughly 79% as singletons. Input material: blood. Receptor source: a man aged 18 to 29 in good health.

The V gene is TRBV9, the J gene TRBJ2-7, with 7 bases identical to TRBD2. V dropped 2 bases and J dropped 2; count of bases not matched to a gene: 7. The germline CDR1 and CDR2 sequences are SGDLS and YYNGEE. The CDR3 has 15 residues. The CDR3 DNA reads TGTGCCAGCAGCGTTGGGGGGGAGGCTACCTACGAGCAGTACTTC. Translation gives CASSVGGEATYEQYF.

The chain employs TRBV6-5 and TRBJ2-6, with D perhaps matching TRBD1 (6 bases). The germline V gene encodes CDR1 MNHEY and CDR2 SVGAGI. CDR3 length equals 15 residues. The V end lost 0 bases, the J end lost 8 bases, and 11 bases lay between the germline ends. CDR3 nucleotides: TGTGCCAGCAGTTACTCCGGTCAGGGGACCAACGTCCTGACTTTC. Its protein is CASSYSGQGTNVLTF.

CDR3 bases: TGTGCCAGCAGCTTAGGGCCACTATCCTACAATGAGCAGTTCTTC. Translating it yields CASSLGPLSYNEQFF. V is TRBV11-2 and J is TRBJ2-1; D is undetermined. Germline assignment: CDR1 SGHAT and CDR2 FQNNGV. CDR3 length equals 15 residues. V was clipped by 1 base and J by 1 base, with 8 bases between them.

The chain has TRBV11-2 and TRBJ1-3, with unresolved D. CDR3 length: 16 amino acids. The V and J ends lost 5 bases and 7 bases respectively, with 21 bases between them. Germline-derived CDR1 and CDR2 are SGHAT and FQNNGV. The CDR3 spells CASSEIGREVRNTIYF. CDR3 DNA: TGTGCCAGCAGCGAAATCGGCCGGGAAGTCCGGAACACCATATATTTT.

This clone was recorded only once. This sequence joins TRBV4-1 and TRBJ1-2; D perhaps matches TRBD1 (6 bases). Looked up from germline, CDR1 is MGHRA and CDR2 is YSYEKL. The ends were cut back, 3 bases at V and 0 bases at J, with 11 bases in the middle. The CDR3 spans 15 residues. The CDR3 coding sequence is TGCGCCAGCAGCCAGGCGGACAGTTCTAACTATGGCTACACCTTC. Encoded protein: CASSQADSSNYGYTF.

CDR3 bases: TGTGCCTGGAGTCCAGGGTCGGGAGGCTACACCTTC. Its protein product is CAWSPGSGGYTF. V usage is TRBV30 and J usage is TRBJ1-2, with TRBD1 as a possible D gene (5 bases). CDR1 and CDR2 (germline): GTSNPN, SVGIG (reference sequence). V dropped 2 bases and J dropped 8 bases, with 12 bases sitting between them. The CDR3 spans 12 residues.

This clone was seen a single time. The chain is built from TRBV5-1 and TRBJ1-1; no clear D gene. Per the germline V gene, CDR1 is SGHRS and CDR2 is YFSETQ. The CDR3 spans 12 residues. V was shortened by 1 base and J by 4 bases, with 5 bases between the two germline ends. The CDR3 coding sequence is TGCGCCAGCAGCTTGTTAGGCACTGAAGCTTTCTTT. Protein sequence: CASSLLGTEAFF.

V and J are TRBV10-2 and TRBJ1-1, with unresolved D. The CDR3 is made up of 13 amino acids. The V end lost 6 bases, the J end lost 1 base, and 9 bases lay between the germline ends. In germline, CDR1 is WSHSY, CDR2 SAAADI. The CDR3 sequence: CASSGGRNTEAFF. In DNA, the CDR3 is TGCGCCAGCAGCGGTGGGCGGAACACTGAAGCTTTCTTT.

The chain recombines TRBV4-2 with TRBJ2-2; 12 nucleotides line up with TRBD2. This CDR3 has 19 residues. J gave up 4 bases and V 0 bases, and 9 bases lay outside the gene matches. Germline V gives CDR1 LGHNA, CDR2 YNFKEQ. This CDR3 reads CASSQDGLAGGPRTGELFF. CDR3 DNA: TGTGCCAGCAGCCAAGATGGGCTAGCGGGGGGGCCGCGCACCGGGGAGCTGTTTTTT.

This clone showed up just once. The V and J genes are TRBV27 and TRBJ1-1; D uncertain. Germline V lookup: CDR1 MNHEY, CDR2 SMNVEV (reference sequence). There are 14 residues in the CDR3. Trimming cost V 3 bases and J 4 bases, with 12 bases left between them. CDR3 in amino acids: CASSFFLGGTEAFF. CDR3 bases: TGTGCCAGCAGTTTCTTTCTGGGTGGCACTGAAGCTTTCTTT.

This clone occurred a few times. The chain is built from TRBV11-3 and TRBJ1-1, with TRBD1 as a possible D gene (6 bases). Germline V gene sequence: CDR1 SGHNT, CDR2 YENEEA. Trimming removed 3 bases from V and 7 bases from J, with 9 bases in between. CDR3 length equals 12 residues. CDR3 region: CASSFTDSEAFF. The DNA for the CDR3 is TGTGCCAGCAGCTTCACGGACAGTGAAGCTTTCTTT. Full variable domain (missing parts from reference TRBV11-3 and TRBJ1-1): EAGVVQSPRYKIIEKKQPVAFWCNPISGHNTLYWYLQNLGQGPELLIRYENEEAVDDSQLPKDRFSAERLKGVDSTLKIQPAELGDSAVYLCASSFTDSEAFFGQGTRLTVV.

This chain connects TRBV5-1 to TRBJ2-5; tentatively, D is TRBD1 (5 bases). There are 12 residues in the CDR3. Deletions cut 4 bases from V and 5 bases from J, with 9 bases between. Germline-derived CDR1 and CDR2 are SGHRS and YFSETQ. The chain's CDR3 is CASSGAWETQYF. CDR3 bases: TGCGCCAGCAGCGGGGCCTGGGAGACCCAGTACTTC.

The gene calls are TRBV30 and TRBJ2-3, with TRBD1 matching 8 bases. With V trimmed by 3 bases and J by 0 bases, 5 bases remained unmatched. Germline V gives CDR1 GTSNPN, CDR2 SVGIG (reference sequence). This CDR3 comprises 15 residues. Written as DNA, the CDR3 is TGTGCCTGGAGAAGGGGGACAGGTAGCACAGATACGCAGTATTTT. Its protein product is CAWRRGTGSTDTQYF. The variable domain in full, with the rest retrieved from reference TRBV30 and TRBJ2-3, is SQTIHQWPATLVQPVGSPLSLECTVEGTSNPNLYWYRQAAGRGLQLLFYSVGIGQISSEVPQNLSASRPQDRQFILSSKKLLLSDSGFYLCAWRRGTGSTDTQYFGPGTRLTVL.

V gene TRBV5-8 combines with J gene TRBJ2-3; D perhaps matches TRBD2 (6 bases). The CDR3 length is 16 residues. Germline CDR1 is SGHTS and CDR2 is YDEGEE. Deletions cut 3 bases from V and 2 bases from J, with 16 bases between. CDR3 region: CASSYDTRDFTDTQYF. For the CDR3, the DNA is TGTGCCAGCAGCTACGACACCAGGGACTTCACAGATACGCAGTATTTT.

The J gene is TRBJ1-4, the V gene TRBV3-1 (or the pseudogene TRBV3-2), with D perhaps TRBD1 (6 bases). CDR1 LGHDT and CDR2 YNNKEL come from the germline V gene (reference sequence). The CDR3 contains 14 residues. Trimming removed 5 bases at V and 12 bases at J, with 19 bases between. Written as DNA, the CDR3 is TGTGCCAGCAGCTTTGGGACATACGGGGCTGAACTGTTTTTT. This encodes CASSFGTYGAELFF.

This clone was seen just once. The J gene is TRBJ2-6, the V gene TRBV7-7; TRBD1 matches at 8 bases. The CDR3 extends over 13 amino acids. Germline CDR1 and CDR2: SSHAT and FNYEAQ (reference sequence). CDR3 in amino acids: CGQGAPGANVLTF. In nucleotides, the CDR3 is TGTGGGCAGGGGGCGCCAGGGGCCAACGTCCTGACTTTC.

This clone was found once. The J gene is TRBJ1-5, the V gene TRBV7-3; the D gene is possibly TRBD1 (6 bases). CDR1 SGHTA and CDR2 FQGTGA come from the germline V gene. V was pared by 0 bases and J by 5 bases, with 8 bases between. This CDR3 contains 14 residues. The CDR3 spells CASSLTRGDQPQHF. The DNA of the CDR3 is TGTGCCAGCAGCTTAACCAGGGGAGATCAGCCCCAGCATTTT.

In DNA, the CDR3 is TGTGCCAGCAGCTTAGCTCCCAGTGGTGCATATGGCTACACCTTC. Protein product: CASSLAPSGAYGYTF. The rearrangement uses TRBV11-2 and TRBJ1-2; D ambiguous. The CDR3 covers 15 residues. V was clipped by 1 base and J by 5 bases, with 14 bases between them. CDR1 SGHAT and CDR2 FQNNGV come from the germline V gene.

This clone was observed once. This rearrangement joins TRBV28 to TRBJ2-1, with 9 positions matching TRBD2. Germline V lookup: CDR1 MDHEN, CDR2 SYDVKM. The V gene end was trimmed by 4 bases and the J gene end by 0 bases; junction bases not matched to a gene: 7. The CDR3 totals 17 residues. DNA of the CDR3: TGTGCCAGCAGTTACAAAGCGGGGGGCCGCTCCTACAATGAGCAGTTCTTC. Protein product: CASSYKAGGRSYNEQFF.

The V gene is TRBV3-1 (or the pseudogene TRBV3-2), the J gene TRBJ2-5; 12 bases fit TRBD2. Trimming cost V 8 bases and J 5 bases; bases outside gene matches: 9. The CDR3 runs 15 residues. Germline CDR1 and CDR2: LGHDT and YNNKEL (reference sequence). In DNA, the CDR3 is TGTGCCAGCTTAAAGCTAGCGGGGGGGCTGGAGACCCAGTACTTC. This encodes CASLKLAGGLETQYF.

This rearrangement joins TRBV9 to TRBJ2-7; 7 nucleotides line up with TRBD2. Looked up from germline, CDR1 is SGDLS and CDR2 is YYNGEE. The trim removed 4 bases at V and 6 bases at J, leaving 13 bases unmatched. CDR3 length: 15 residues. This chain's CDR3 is CASSPSHRGVVEQYF. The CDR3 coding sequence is TGTGCCAGCAGCCCTTCTCACCGGGGGGTGGTCGAGCAGTACTTC.

CDR3: CAGTHGSKEGEQYV. The CDR3 coding sequence is TGCGCCGGCACCCACGGGTCCAAAGAGGGCGAGCAGTACGTC. The chain has TRBV5-1 and TRBJ2-7, with a tentative D call TRBD2 (5 bases). This CDR3 region has 14 residues. The V end lost 10 bases, the J end lost 6 bases, and 23 bases lay between the germline ends. CDR1 SGHRS and CDR2 YFSETQ come from the germline V gene.

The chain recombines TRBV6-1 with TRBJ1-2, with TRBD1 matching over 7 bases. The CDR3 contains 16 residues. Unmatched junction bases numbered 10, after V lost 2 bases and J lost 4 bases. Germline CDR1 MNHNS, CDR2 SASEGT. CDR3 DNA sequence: TGTGCCAGCAGTGAAAGTTTAGGGGGACAGCGCTATGGCTACACCTTC. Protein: CASSESLGGQRYGYTF.

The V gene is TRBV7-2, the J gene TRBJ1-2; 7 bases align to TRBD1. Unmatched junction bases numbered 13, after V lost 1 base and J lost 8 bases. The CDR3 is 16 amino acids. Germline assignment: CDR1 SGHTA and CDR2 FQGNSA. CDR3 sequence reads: CASSLEGGQATVGYTF. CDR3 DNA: TGTGCCAGCAGCTTAGAGGGCGGACAGGCGACGGTAGGCTACACCTTC.

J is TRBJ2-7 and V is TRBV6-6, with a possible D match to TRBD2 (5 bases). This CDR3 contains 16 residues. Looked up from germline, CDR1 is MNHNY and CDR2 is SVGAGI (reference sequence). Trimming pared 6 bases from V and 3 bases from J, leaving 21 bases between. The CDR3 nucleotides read TGTGCCAGCAGCACCACTAGTCCTCCAACCTTCTACGAGCAGTACGTC. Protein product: CASSTTSPPTFYEQYV.

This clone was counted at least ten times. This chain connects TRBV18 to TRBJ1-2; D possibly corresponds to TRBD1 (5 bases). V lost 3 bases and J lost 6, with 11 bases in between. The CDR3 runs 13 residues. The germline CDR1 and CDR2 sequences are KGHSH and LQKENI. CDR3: CASSPQGRDGYTF. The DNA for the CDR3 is TGTGCCAGCTCACCTCAAGGCAGGGATGGCTACACCTTC.

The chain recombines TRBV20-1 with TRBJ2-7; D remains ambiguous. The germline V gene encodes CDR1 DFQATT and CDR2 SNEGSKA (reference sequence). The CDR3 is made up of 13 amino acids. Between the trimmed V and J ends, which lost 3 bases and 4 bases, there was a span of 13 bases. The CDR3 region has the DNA TGCAGTGCTAGTACAGCTGTATGGTACGAGCAGTACTTC. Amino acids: CSASTAVWYEQYF.

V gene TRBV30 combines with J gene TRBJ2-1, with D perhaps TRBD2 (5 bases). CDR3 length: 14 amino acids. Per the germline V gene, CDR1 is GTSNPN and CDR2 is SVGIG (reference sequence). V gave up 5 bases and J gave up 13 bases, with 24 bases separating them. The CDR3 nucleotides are TGTGCCTGGGCTACGGGGTCGGGGAGCTATCTTCAGTTCTTC. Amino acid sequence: CAWATGSGSYLQFF.

CDR3 coding DNA: TGTGCCAGCTCACAAGAGGGACAGGTCTATGGCTACACCTTC. It translates to CASSQEGQVYGYTF. The chain has TRBV18 and TRBJ1-2; TRBD1 agrees at 8 bases. J was trimmed by 4 bases and V by 4 bases; bases with no gene match: 5. The CDR3 has 14 residues. Germline values: CDR1 KGHSH, CDR2 LQKENI.

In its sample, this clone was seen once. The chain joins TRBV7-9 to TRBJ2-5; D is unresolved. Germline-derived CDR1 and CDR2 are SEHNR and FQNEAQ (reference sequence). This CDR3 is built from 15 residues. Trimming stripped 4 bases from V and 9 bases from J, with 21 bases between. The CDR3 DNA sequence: TGTGCCAGCAGCTCATATGAGTCCGCCAGCTGGGCCCAGTACTTC. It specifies CASSSYESASWAQYF.